These 11 T cell receptor beta chains share one sample of origin, sequenced in a study of blood T cell repertoires in COVID-19. Profiling relied on immunoSEQ multiplex PCR, and the TCRdb table lists in-frame clones only, not all of them. The sample consists of approximately 210,000 clones, 92% of them appearing once. Sequenced input: peripheral blood. Source of these receptors: a man aged 30 to 39 with acute or convalescent COVID-19.

This sequence joins TRBV9 and TRBJ1-1, with 9 bases that match TRBD1. Germline CDR1 is SGDLS and CDR2 is YYNGEE. The CDR3 has 16 amino acids. V gave up 4 bases and J gave up 1 base; unmatched junction bases: 8. The CDR3 loop reads CASSKQGAARNTEAFF. The DNA for the CDR3 is TGTGCCAGCAGCAAACAGGGGGCGGCAAGGAACACTGAAGCTTTCTTT.

The chain links TRBV6-5 to TRBJ2-3, with a weak D call TRBD2 (6 bases). Germline CDR1 MNHEY, CDR2 SVGAGI. The CDR3 totals 15 residues. V gave up 4 bases and J gave up 0 bases, with 11 bases separating them. The CDR3 protein is CASSSGRRSTDTQYF. CDR3 nucleotide sequence: TGTGCCAGCAGTTCAGGGAGGAGGAGCACAGATACGCAGTATTTT.

The gene calls are TRBV30 and TRBJ1-4; 7 bases fit TRBD1. The CDR3 covers 13 residues. Germline V gene sequence: CDR1 GTSNPN, CDR2 SVGIG (reference sequence). The trim removed 0 bases at V and 8 bases at J, leaving 3 bases unmatched. CDR3 residues: CAWSVQGPEKLFF. The CDR3 DNA follows: TGTGCCTGGAGTGTACAGGGGCCCGAAAAACTGTTTTTT.

This chain joins TRBV11-1 and TRBJ2-5; 8 positions match TRBD2. Germline V lookup: CDR1 SGHAT, CDR2 FQDESV (reference sequence). The CDR3 is 15 residues long. The V gene end was trimmed by 5 bases and the J gene end by 5 bases; junction bases not matched to a gene: 10. DNA of the CDR3: TGTGCCAGCAGCCCGAGTGGACTAGCTCGGGAGACCCAGTACTTC. Its translation is CASSPSGLARETQYF.

This rearrangement joins TRBV23-1 to TRBJ1-4; D might be TRBD1 (6 bases). TRBV23-1 is flagged as an ORF with uncertain function. This CDR3 region has 14 residues. V lost 2 bases, J lost 8 bases, and 12 bases lay in between. The CDR3 spells CASSQTSGEEKLFF. The CDR3 coding sequence is TGCGCCAGCAGTCAAACGTCAGGGGAGGAAAAACTGTTTTTT.

This chain links TRBV3-1 (or the pseudogene TRBV3-2) with TRBJ1-2; 10 bases match TRBD1. The germline CDR1 and CDR2 sequences are LGHDT and YNNKEL (reference sequence). With 1 base clipped from V and 4 bases from J, the junction kept 9 bases outside the gene matches. The CDR3 contains 17 residues. CDR3 coding DNA: TGTGCCAGCAGCCAAGGGGACAGGGGTGTGGTGGGCTATGGCTACACCTTC. Its protein product is CASSQGDRGVVGYGYTF.

The chain carries TRBV5-5 and TRBJ2-2; 8 bases fit TRBD1. J was trimmed by 5 bases and V by 1 base; bases with no gene match: 10. There are 17 residues in the CDR3. Germline assignment: CDR1 SGHKS and CDR2 YYEKEE (reference sequence). CDR3 bases: TGTGCCAGCAGCTTGTCAGGGGGCGCGTGGGGAACCGGGGAGCTGTTTTTT. As protein: CASSLSGGAWGTGELFF.

The rearrangement uses TRBV5-6 and TRBJ2-5; 15 nucleotides align to TRBD2. This CDR3 is built from 16 residues. Germline V CDR1 and CDR2: SGHDT, YYEEEE. V trimming: 5 bases; J trimming: 9 bases; junction bases outside the gene matches: 11. The CDR3: CASSPPGLAGGKAQYF. The CDR3 DNA reads as TGTGCCAGCAGTCCTCCGGGACTAGCGGGGGGAAAAGCCCAGTACTTC.

The chain recombines TRBV5-4 with TRBJ1-6; 7 bases map to TRBD1. V gave up 2 bases and J gave up 4 bases; unmatched junction bases: 3. Germline values: CDR1 SGHNT, CDR2 YYREEE (reference sequence). The CDR3 runs to 15 residues. As DNA, the CDR3 is TGTGCCAGCAGCTTACAGGGGAGTTATAATTCACCCCTCCACTTT. Amino acids: CASSLQGSYNSPLHF.

The CDR3 loop reads CASSDMIAGQGNEQFF. The CDR3 DNA sequence: TGTGCCAGCAGTGACATGATAGCGGGACAAGGCAATGAGCAGTTCTTC. The J gene is TRBJ2-1, the V gene TRBV25-1; 8 bases map to TRBD2. This CDR3 is built from 16 residues. V trimming: 3 bases; J trimming: 6 bases; junction bases outside the gene matches: 10. The germline V gene encodes CDR1 MGHDK and CDR2 SYGVNS.

This sequence joins TRBV29-1 and TRBJ2-7; D is perhaps TRBD2 (5 bases). Germline V CDR1 and CDR2: SQVTM, ANQGSEA. The V end was cut by 5 bases, the J end by 0 bases, with 17 bases between. CDR3 length: 15 residues. The CDR3 nucleotides are TGCAGCGTTTTGTCCGGCCGGAGGAGCTCCTACGAGCAGTACTTC. Its translation: CSVLSGRRSSYEQYF.